These 13 T cell receptor beta chains came from one sample sequenced in a study of blood T cells in healthy people across ages. A J-beta primer mix and a sample-barcoded 5' primer were used in a second PCR of about 6 to 12 cycles. TCRdb reprocessed the 5' RACE reads via MiXCR and lists one record per CDR3 protein. The sample holds about 780,000 distinct CDR3 sequences, about 47% seen once. Input material: blood. The receptors derive from an elderly man in good health.

This clonotype was seen many times. This chain uses TRBV18 with TRBJ2-3; unclear D gene. V was trimmed by 6 bases and J by 2 bases, leaving 9 bases between them. Germline V gives CDR1 KGHSH, CDR2 LQKENI. The length of the CDR3 is 13 residues. The CDR3: CASSPRDTDTQYF. The CDR3 DNA follows: TGTGCCAGCTCTCCGCGAGACACAGATACGCAGTATTTT.

The chain carries TRBV6-6 and TRBJ1-2, with D possibly being TRBD1 (6 bases). Looked up from germline, CDR1 is MNHNY and CDR2 is SVGAGI (reference sequence). The CDR3 totals 15 residues. With 0 bases removed from V and 2 bases from J, the gap between germline ends came to 10 bases. CDR3 coding DNA: TGTGCCAGCAGTTACTCGATAGGACAGAACTATGGCTACACCTTC. Its translation is CASSYSIGQNYGYTF.

The genes are TRBV7-2 and TRBJ2-7; no firm D call. V lost 1 base to trimming and J lost 3 bases, with 10 bases between them. The germline CDR1 and CDR2 sequences are SGHTA and FQGNSA. The CDR3 sequence is 14 residues long. The DNA for the CDR3 is TGTGCCAGCAGCTTAGAAGTCAGCGACTACGAGCAGTACTTC. Residues: CASSLEVSDYEQYF.

This chain links TRBV9 with TRBJ1-1, with no clear D. The CDR3 totals 14 residues. Between the trimmed V and J ends, which lost 0 bases and 1 base, there was a span of 7 bases. The germline gives CDR1 SGDLS, CDR2 YYNGEE. The CDR3 bases are TGTGCCAGCAGCGTAGTACCTGAGAACACTGAAGCTTTCTTT. Protein: CASSVVPENTEAFF.

This rearrangement joins TRBV28 to TRBJ2-1; D unclear. The CDR3 extends over 11 amino acids. CDR1 MDHEN and CDR2 SYDVKM come from the germline V gene. Trimming removed 7 bases at V and 9 bases at J, with 10 bases between. The CDR3 sequence is CASTLFGEQFF. The CDR3 DNA follows: TGTGCCAGCACCCTCTTTGGTGAGCAGTTCTTC. Using reference TRBV28 and TRBJ2-1 for the parts outside the CDR3, the full variable domain is DVKVTQSSRYLVKRTGEKVFLECVQDMDHENMFWYRQDPGLGLRLIYFSYDVKMKEKGDIPEGYSVSREKKERFSLILESASTNQTSMYLCASTLFGEQFFGPGTRLTVL.

V and J are TRBV10-3 and TRBJ2-5, with 9 bases matching TRBD1. The CDR3 runs to 14 residues. CDR1 is ENHRY, CDR2 SYGVKD, per germline. V lost 10 bases to trimming and J lost 11 bases; unmatched junction nucleotides: 17. This CDR3 is CATNRDRDYNEQYF. The CDR3, as DNA: TGTGCCACGAACCGGGACAGGGACTACAATGAGCAGTACTTC.

This rearrangement joins TRBV27 to TRBJ2-7, with D perhaps matching TRBD1 or TRBD2 (5 bases each). CDR3 size: 11 residues. Per the germline V gene, CDR1 is MNHEY and CDR2 is SMNVEV (reference sequence). The ends were cut back, 10 bases at V and 6 bases at J, with 13 bases in the middle. The CDR3, as DNA: TGTGCCATCTCCAAGGGGAGCGAGCAGTACTTC. Translating gives CAISKGSEQYF.

This chain connects TRBV6-2 or TRBV6-3 to TRBJ2-5; D gene unclear. The CDR3 consists of 13 residues. Per germline, CDR1 MNHEY and CDR2 SVGEGT. Trimming left V 0 bases short and J 11 bases short, with 13 bases between. The CDR3 loop reads CASSYSRPREQYF. The CDR3 nucleotides read TGTGCCAGCAGTTACTCTCGACCGAGAGAGCAGTACTTC.

This clonotype has a handful of counts. The chain couples TRBV27 to TRBJ2-3; D is unclear. The CDR3 is 11 residues long. Germline loops: CDR1 MNHEY, CDR2 SMNVEV (reference sequence). Deletions cut 6 bases from V and 8 bases from J, with 9 bases between. The CDR3 sequence: CASSQGCTQYF. The DNA for the CDR3 is TGTGCCAGCAGCCAAGGGTGTACGCAGTATTTT.

The rearrangement joins TRBV24-1 to TRBJ2-2; 7 bases are a match to TRBD1. The J segment lost 7 bases and the V segment lost 6 bases, leaving 10 bases of the junction unmatched. CDR3 size: 15 residues. CDR1 and CDR2 from the germline V gene are KGHDR and SFDVKD. CDR3 nucleotide sequence: TGTGCCACCAGTCAAGAGGGGGCCTTTGGCGGGGAGCTGTTTTTT. The encoded protein is CATSQEGAFGGELFF.

The J gene is TRBJ1-2, the V gene TRBV14; 7 positions match TRBD1. Germline trimming cut 4 bases from V and 5 bases from J; bases unmatched to any gene: 10. This CDR3 contains 15 residues. Germline CDR1 and CDR2: SGHDN and FVKESK. The CDR3 loop reads CASSPNAGTVYGYTF. In DNA form, the CDR3 reads TGTGCCAGCAGCCCGAACGCCGGGACAGTGTATGGCTACACCTTC.

The chain recombines TRBV6-6 with TRBJ1-6; TRBD1 is a possible D gene (5 bases). CDR3 length: 17 amino acids. V was pared by 11 bases and J by 5 bases, with 25 bases between. CDR1 and CDR2 from the germline V gene are MNHNY and SVGAGI (reference sequence). The CDR3 loop is CARIQRGAGKDNSPLHF. As DNA, the CDR3 is TGTGCCCGCATCCAAAGAGGGGCGGGGAAGGATAATTCACCCCTCCACTTT.

This clonotype was observed a handful of times. The rearrangement joins TRBV20-1 to TRBJ1-1; 9 bases are shared with TRBD1. This CDR3 spans 12 amino acids. Per the germline V gene, CDR1 is DFQATT and CDR2 is SNEGSKA (reference sequence). Unmatched junction bases numbered 5, after V lost 7 bases and J lost 5 bases. CDR3: CSGRDRATEAFF. The CDR3 DNA follows: TGCAGTGGGAGGGACAGGGCTACTGAAGCTTTCTTT.